A selection of T cell receptor beta chains follows, all from one sample in a study of shared T cell receptors in the human thymus. Sequencing used immunoSEQ multiplex PCR; TCRdb keeps in-frame clones, though not all of them. The top ten hold approximately 0.035% of the sample, which has approximately 68,000 clones, about 95% seen once. Specimen: thymocytes. These receptors were taken from a human donor. The CDR3 runs from the conserved cysteine through the conserved F or W. The order of the fields is CDR3 DNA, CDR3 protein, D gene, clone size, V gene, J gene. The D gene is left open where the match is weak. Only some rows state a clone size, as once, few, many or a class for expanded clones.

DNA: TGTGCCATCCGAACCGCCGGGACAGGGAACACTGAAGCTTTCTTT
CDR3: CAIRTAGTGNTEAFF
D: TRBD1
size: .
V: TRBV10-3
J: TRBJ1-1

DNA: TGTGCCAGCAGCTTGAAGACTAGCGGGGGGGCTATCTACAATGAGCAGTTCTTC
CDR3: CASSLKTSGGAIYNEQFF
D: TRBD2
size: once
V: TRBV5-4
J: TRBJ2-1

DNA: TGTGCCAGTACACTCCGATCAGCCCTGGTTGGCTACACCTTC
CDR3: CASTLRSALVGYTF
D: .
size: .
V: TRBV19
J: TRBJ1-2

DNA: TGTGCCAGCAGTTACCTAGGGACTGCCTGGGGGGGGGAGTTGTTTTTT
CDR3: CASSYLGTAWGGELFF
D: TRBD2
size: once
V: TRBV6-5
J: TRBJ2-2

DNA: TGTGCCAGCTCCACCCCGGGACTCCTCGAAGATACGCAGTATTTT
CDR3: CASSTPGLLEDTQYF
D: .
size: once
V: TRBV6-6
J: TRBJ2-3

DNA: TGTGCCAGCAGCTTGAACGGTGGAAGCTTCAAGGACACCGGGGAGCTGTTTTTT
CDR3: CASSLNGGSFKDTGELFF
D: .
size: .
V: TRBV5-4
J: TRBJ2-2

DNA: TGTGCCAGCAGCGTAGGGGGACAGGGTTTGGAGCAGTACTTC
CDR3: CASSVGGQGLEQYF
D: TRBD1
size: .
V: TRBV9
J: TRBJ2-7

DNA: TGCAGCGTTGATACGGAGTTCCAGGGCGTAATGAACACTGAAGCTTTCTTT
CDR3: CSVDTEFQGVMNTEAFF
D: .
size: few
V: TRBV29-1
J: TRBJ1-1

DNA: TGTGCCAGCTCACCACGAATGGTAGTGGGGAAGTGGCCCTACGAGCAGTACTTC
CDR3: CASSPRMVVGKWPYEQYF
D: .
size: once
V: TRBV18
J: TRBJ2-7

DNA: TGCAGCGTTCCGGGAGTGGGGAGAGGCAATCAGCCCCAGCATTTT
CDR3: CSVPGVGRGNQPQHF
D: .
size: .
V: TRBV29-1
J: TRBJ1-5

DNA: TGTGCTAGTGGTCAGGGACAGGGGGGACGTAACTATGGCTACACCTTC
CDR3: CASGQGQGGRNYGYTF
D: TRBD1
size: .
V: TRBV12-5
J: TRBJ1-2

DNA: TGTGCCAGCAGCCTAACTAGCGTCAATGAGCAGTTCTTC
CDR3: CASSLTSVNEQFF
D: TRBD2
size: .
V: TRBV7-9
J: TRBJ2-1

DNA: TGTGCCAGCAGTCCCTTCGGGACCTCGGGAAATAGCAATCAGCCCCAGCATTTT
CDR3: CASSPFGTSGNSNQPQHF
D: .
size: .
V: TRBV27
J: TRBJ1-5

DNA: TGTGCCAGCAGCCCAGAGAGACTAGCCCGGGATTCACCCCTCCACTTT
CDR3: CASSPERLARDSPLHF
D: .
size: .
V: TRBV11-2
J: TRBJ1-6

DNA: TGTGCCAGCAGTCGCCCTTTACTGGAGGGGTGGCTGGGGGGCCAACCCTACGAGCAGTACTTC
CDR3: CASSRPLLEGWLGGQPYEQYF
D: .
size: .
V: TRBV28
J: TRBJ2-7

DNA: TGCGCCAGCAGCCGAACACACGGGACACAGGGCAATCAGCCCCAGCATTTT
CDR3: CASSRTHGTQGNQPQHF
D: .
size: .
V: TRBV4-3
J: TRBJ1-5

DNA: TGTGCCAGCAGTGTTCGGGACAGGGGCTATAATTCACCCCTCCACTTT
CDR3: CASSVRDRGYNSPLHF
D: TRBD1
size: .
V: TRBV6-1
J: TRBJ1-6

DNA: TGTGCCAGCAGAAACATAAACACTGAAGCTTTCTTT
CDR3: CASRNINTEAFF
D: .
size: .
V: TRBV27
J: TRBJ1-1

DNA: TGTGCCAGCAGTTCGAAGGACAGGGGATGGGAAAACATTCAGTACTTC
CDR3: CASSSKDRGWENIQYF
D: TRBD1
size: .
V: TRBV6-6
J: TRBJ2-4

DNA: TGCAGTGCTAGAAGTGAGGGGGCCATATATTTT
CDR3: CSARSEGAIYF
D: .
size: .
V: TRBV20-1
J: TRBJ1-3

DNA: TGTGCCATCAGTGAGTCGCGTAGCGGGGGGCGATCGTACCAAGAGACCCAGTACTTC
CDR3: CAISESRSGGRSYQETQYF
D: TRBD2
size: .
V: TRBV10-3
J: TRBJ2-5

DNA: TGTGCCAGCAGTGAATTTGCGGGGGGGGCAGATACGCAGTATTTT
CDR3: CASSEFAGGADTQYF
D: TRBD2
size: .
V: TRBV6-1
J: TRBJ2-3

DNA: TGCAGCGTGGGACCGGGGAGAAATCAGCCCCAGCATTTT
CDR3: CSVGPGRNQPQHF
D: .
size: .
V: TRBV29-1
J: TRBJ1-5

DNA: TGCGCCAGCAGCCAATTAGGACAGGGGGCGATTGGCTACACCTTC
CDR3: CASSQLGQGAIGYTF
D: TRBD1
size: .
V: TRBV4-3
J: TRBJ1-2

DNA: TGTGCCAGCACCCCCTGGGAGGGGGAGACCCAGTACTTC
CDR3: CASTPWEGETQYF
D: TRBD2
size: .
V: TRBV6-5
J: TRBJ2-5

DNA: TGTGCCAGCAGCTTAGACGTCAGCAACTATGGCTACACCTTC
CDR3: CASSLDVSNYGYTF
D: .
size: .
V: TRBV7-6
J: TRBJ1-2

DNA: TGTGCCACGAGGGGCAGCCCTCCGGAAAACACCATATATTTT
CDR3: CATRGSPPENTIYF
D: .
size: .
V: TRBV10-3
J: TRBJ1-3

DNA: TGTGCTAGTGGACCGACAGGGTACACTGAAGCTTTCTTT
CDR3: CASGPTGYTEAFF
D: TRBD1
size: .
V: TRBV12-5
J: TRBJ1-1

DNA: TGCGCCAGCAGAGTAGCGGTGAAAAACACCGGGGAGCTGTTTTTT
CDR3: CASRVAVKNTGELFF
D: .
size: .
V: TRBV5-1
J: TRBJ2-2

DNA: TGTGCCAGCAGCTTTTGGAATTTGGGGGGGACAGCCTTAGGAACCTACGGCTACACCTTC
CDR3: CASSFWNLGGTALGTYGYTF
D: TRBD1
size: .
V: TRBV5-4
J: TRBJ1-2

DNA: TGTGCCAGCAGCTTGGACCCGATTCACGTGGAGGGAGGTGAGGATGGCTACACCTTC
CDR3: CASSLDPIHVEGGEDGYTF
D: .
size: .
V: TRBV5-6
J: TRBJ1-2

DNA: TGTGCCAGCATAGAACAGGGGAACACTGAAGCTTTCTTT
CDR3: CASIEQGNTEAFF
D: .
size: .
V: TRBV6-1
J: TRBJ1-1